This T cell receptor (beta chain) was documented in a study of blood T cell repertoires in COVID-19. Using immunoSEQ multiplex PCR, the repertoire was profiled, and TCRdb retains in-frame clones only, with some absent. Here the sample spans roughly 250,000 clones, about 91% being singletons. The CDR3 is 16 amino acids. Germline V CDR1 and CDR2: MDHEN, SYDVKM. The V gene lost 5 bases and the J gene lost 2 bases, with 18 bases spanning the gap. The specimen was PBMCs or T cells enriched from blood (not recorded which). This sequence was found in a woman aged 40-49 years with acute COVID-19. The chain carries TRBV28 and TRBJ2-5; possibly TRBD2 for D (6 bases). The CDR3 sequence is CASSNTGTPPQETQYF. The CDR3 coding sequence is TGTGCCAGCAGTAATACCGGGACTCCCCCACAAGAGACCCAGTACTTC.